A single sample gave rise to the 30 T cell receptor beta chains below, sequenced in a study of blood T cell repertoires in COVID-19. The method was immunoSEQ multiplex PCR; TCRdb's version includes in-frame clones alone and lacks a portion of them. The table lists 45,000 to 55,000 clones, more than 70% of them singletons. The sequencing input was peripheral blood. Receptors originate from a woman at least 80 years old with acute or convalescent COVID-19.

The chain carries TRBV19 and TRBJ2-6; possibly TRBD2 for D (5 bases). There are 17 residues in the CDR3. V was shortened by 7 bases and J by 4 bases, with 20 bases between the two germline ends. CDR1 is LNHDA and CDR2 is SQIVND in the germline V gene (reference sequence). CDR3 in amino acids: CASNQRRPRSGANVLTF. The CDR3 DNA follows: TGTGCCAGTAATCAGCGGAGGCCTCGGTCAGGGGCCAACGTCCTGACTTTC.

This clone was seen a single time. The chain is built from TRBV21-1 and TRBJ2-4; the tabulated D call, TRBD1, remains unverified against the DNA. TRBV21-1 is marked as a pseudogene. The CDR3 sequence is 13 residues long. The CDR3 DNA reads TGTGCCGAACTCAACAGGTTTGGTAACATTCAGTACTTC. It codes for CAELNRFGNIQYF.

V gene TRBV5-1 combines with J gene TRBJ2-3; D gene ambiguous. The CDR3 length is 16 residues. Trimming cost V 1 base and J 3 bases, with 15 bases left between them. Germline values: CDR1 SGHRS, CDR2 YFSETQ. The CDR3 sequence is CASSLPGSSRTDTQYF. CDR3 in DNA: TGCGCCAGCAGCTTGCCCGGTTCCTCTAGAACAGATACGCAGTATTTT.

There are a few counts of this clone. The chain is built from TRBV18 and TRBJ2-3; D possibly corresponds to TRBD2 (5 bases). CDR1 and CDR2 (germline): KGHSH, LQKENI. There are 13 residues in the CDR3. Trimming removed 3 bases from V and 3 bases from J, with 7 bases in between. The CDR3 DNA is TGTGCCAGCTCACCGAGGGAAACAGATACGCAGTATTTT. Translation: CASSPRETDTQYF.

The V gene is TRBV10-2, the J gene TRBJ2-7; D is perhaps TRBD1 (5 bases). V lost 5 bases, J lost 1 base, and 12 bases lay in between. CDR3 size: 14 residues. Looked up from germline, CDR1 is WSHSY and CDR2 is SAAADI. The CDR3 loop reads CASSFDSNSYEQYF. For the CDR3, the DNA is TGCGCCAGCAGTTTCGACAGCAATTCCTACGAGCAGTACTTC.

CDR3 in amino acids: CASSQVGASTDTQYF. In nucleotides, the CDR3 is TGTGCCAGCAGCCAAGTGGGGGCTAGCACAGATACGCAGTATTTT. This sequence joins TRBV3-1 (or the pseudogene TRBV3-2) and TRBJ2-3; D possibly corresponds to TRBD1 (6 bases). V was pared by 1 base and J by 0 bases, with 8 bases between. There are 15 residues in the CDR3. Germline V lookup: CDR1 LGHDT, CDR2 YNNKEL (reference sequence).

The V call is TRBV10-3, the J call TRBJ2-1; 10 bases are a match to TRBD2. Germline values: CDR1 ENHRY, CDR2 SYGVKD. This CDR3 spans 15 amino acids. Germline trimming cut 3 bases from V and 4 bases from J; bases unmatched to any gene: 3. The CDR3, as DNA: TGTGCCATCAGTGACGTAGCGGGGGGTTACAATGAGCAGTTCTTC. Protein: CAISDVAGGYNEQFF.

The rearrangement joins TRBV5-4 to TRBJ1-3, with D possibly being TRBD1 (6 bases). Trimming removed 4 bases at V and 0 bases at J, with 11 bases between. Germline V lookup: CDR1 SGHNT, CDR2 YYREEE (reference sequence). The CDR3 has 15 amino acids. The CDR3 loop reads CASSSTGYSGNTIYF. The CDR3 DNA reads as TGTGCCAGCAGCAGTACAGGGTACTCTGGAAACACCATATATTTT.

The J gene is TRBJ1-1, the V gene TRBV29-1; D not certain. Trimming cost V 4 bases and J 1 base, with 7 bases left between them. The germline gives CDR1 SQVTM, CDR2 ANQGSEA. The CDR3 covers 12 residues. DNA for the CDR3: TGCAGCGTTGGAGATCAGAACACTGAAGCTTTCTTT. The encoded protein is CSVGDQNTEAFF.

The sample holds one count of this clone. The rearrangement uses TRBV19 and TRBJ1-5; TRBD1 aligns across 9 bases. Germline loops: CDR1 LNHDA, CDR2 SQIVND (reference sequence). The length of the CDR3 is 16 residues. J gave up 2 bases and V 6 bases, and 8 bases lay outside the gene matches. The CDR3 loop reads CASSQTGGSGNQPQHF. The CDR3, as DNA: TGTGCCAGTAGCCAAACAGGGGGCTCAGGCAATCAGCCCCAGCATTTT.

The chain is built from TRBV7-9 and TRBJ2-2; 8 bases agree with TRBD2. This CDR3 region has 15 residues. Germline CDR1 is SEHNR and CDR2 is FQNEAQ (reference sequence). V lost 6 bases, J lost 4 bases, and 7 bases stayed unmatched. The CDR3 bases are TGTGCCAGCAGGGGCGGGGGGCCTCCCACCGGGGAGCTGTTTTTT. Its translation: CASRGGGPPTGELFF.

The chain uses TRBV18 and TRBJ1-5; possibly TRBD1 for D (6 bases). Trimming cost V 4 bases and J 11 bases, with 18 bases left between them. The CDR3 covers 14 residues. From germline, CDR1 is KGHSH and CDR2 LQKENI. CDR3 DNA sequence: TGTGCCAGCTCACGGGACCCTGGAAAGGGGGCCCAGCATTTT. This translates into CASSRDPGKGAQHF.

The chain links TRBV5-1 to TRBJ2-5; the D gene is possibly TRBD2 (6 bases). The germline V gene has CDR1 SGHRS and CDR2 YFSETQ. Between the trimmed V and J ends, which lost 1 base and 5 bases, there was a span of 15 bases. The CDR3 runs 15 residues. This chain's CDR3 is CASSLSVLALETQYF. CDR3 DNA: TGCGCCAGCAGCTTGTCGGTCCTAGCGCTGGAGACCCAGTACTTC. The full variable domain, its missing parts supplied by reference TRBV5-1 and TRBJ2-5, is KAGVTQTPRYLIKTRGQQVTLSCSPISGHRSVSWYQQTPGQGLQFLFEYFSETQRNKGNFPGRFSGRQFSNSRSEMNVSTLELGDSALYLCASSLSVLALETQYFGPGTRLLVL.

The chain carries TRBV10-3 and TRBJ1-3; 10 nucleotides match TRBD1. The germline gives CDR1 ENHRY, CDR2 SYGVKD. The junction had 7 bases not matched to a gene; V was cut back by 2 bases and J by 0 bases. CDR3 length: 18 residues. The CDR3 reads CAISENLGDRGSGNTIYF. The CDR3 DNA is TGTGCCATCAGTGAGAACTTGGGGGACAGGGGCTCTGGAAACACCATATATTTT.

This clone has just a few counts. This chain uses TRBV18 with TRBJ1-1; a possible D gene is TRBD1 (6 bases). V gave up 6 bases and J gave up 6 bases, with 17 bases separating them. The CDR3 is 14 amino acids. Per germline, CDR1 KGHSH and CDR2 LQKENI. The CDR3: CASSIQGRIAEAFF. CDR3 DNA sequence: TGTGCCAGCTCCATACAGGGCAGGATAGCTGAAGCTTTCTTT. Full variable domain (outside the CDR3, taken from reference TRBV18 and TRBJ1-1): NAGVMQNPRHLVRRRGQEARLRCSPMKGHSHVYWYRQLPEEGLKFMVYLQKENIIDESGMPKERFSAEFPKEGPSILRIQQVVRGDSAAYFCASSIQGRIAEAFFGQGTRLTVV.

For the CDR3, the DNA is TGTGCCAGTCGTGTTGCCGGGGGGGACAGTTCACCCCTCCACTTT. Its protein is CASRVAGGDSSPLHF. The chain couples TRBV19 to TRBJ1-6, with 7 bases fitting TRBD1. The length of the CDR3 is 15 residues. Germline V gene data show CDR1 as LNHDA and CDR2 as SQIVND (reference sequence). V lost 8 bases and J lost 9; bases outside the gene matches: 13.

The sample holds one count of this clone. The chain employs TRBV12-3 or TRBV12-4 and TRBJ1-2; no firm D call. This CDR3 comprises 13 residues. With 4 bases removed from V and 3 bases from J, the gap between germline ends came to 9 bases. The CDR3 reads CASSWEVDYGYTF. CDR3 nucleotide sequence: TGTGCCAGCAGTTGGGAGGTTGACTATGGCTACACCTTC.

This clone was seen only once. V and J are TRBV2 and TRBJ1-5; D is possibly TRBD1 (6 bases). The CDR3 extends over 13 amino acids. V lost 6 bases, J lost 6 bases, and 12 bases lay in between. Germline CDR1 and CDR2: SNHLY and FYNNEI. CDR3 loop: CASRRGGTQPQHF. CDR3 nucleotides: TGTGCCAGCAGGCGGGGGGGCACTCAGCCCCAGCATTTT. Together with reference TRBV2 and TRBJ1-5, the CDR3 gives the full variable domain: EPEVTQTPSHQVTQMGQEVILRCVPISNHLYFYWYRQILGQKVEFLVSFYNNEISEKSEIFDDQFSVERPDGSNFTLKIRSTKLEDSAMYFCASRRGGTQPQHFGDGTRLSIL.

This rearrangement joins TRBV6-6 to TRBJ2-7, with D hard to call. Germline V CDR1 and CDR2: MNHNY, SVGAGI (reference sequence). CDR3 length: 16 amino acids. V was clipped by 0 bases and J by 1 base, with 13 bases between them. The CDR3 is CASSYSLERLSYEQYV. CDR3 nucleotide sequence: TGTGCCAGCAGTTACTCGTTGGAGCGACTTTCCTACGAGCAGTACGTC.

The V gene is TRBV6-5, the J gene TRBJ1-1; TRBD1 matches 7 bases. CDR1 MNHEY and CDR2 SVGAGI come from the germline V gene. With 8 bases clipped from V and 4 bases from J, the junction kept 7 bases outside the gene matches. The CDR3 runs to 13 residues. The CDR3 is CASRRQGLTEAFF. In DNA, the CDR3 is TGTGCCAGCCGAAGACAGGGCCTCACTGAAGCTTTCTTT.

The chain links TRBV18 to TRBJ1-2, with D possibly matching TRBD1 (6 bases). Trimming stripped 3 bases from V and 2 bases from J, with 10 bases between. Germline-derived CDR1 and CDR2 are KGHSH and LQKENI. The CDR3 consists of 14 residues. Here the CDR3 reads CASSPDSTNYGYTF. Written as DNA, the CDR3 is TGTGCCAGCTCACCGGACAGTACCAACTATGGCTACACCTTC.

V usage is TRBV24-1 and J usage is TRBJ1-2, with TRBD1 identical over 9 bases. The junction had 16 bases not matched to a gene; V was cut back by 9 bases and J by 6 bases. The CDR3 extends over 16 amino acids. Germline assignment: CDR1 KGHDR and CDR2 SFDVKD. The CDR3 region has the DNA TGTGCCACCCGTGGCCCCCCGGGACAGGGTGCCGATGGCTACACCTTC. It yields the protein CATRGPPGQGADGYTF.

This clone was observed once. The chain joins TRBV5-6 to TRBJ1-2; D gene unclear. From germline, CDR1 is SGHDT and CDR2 YYEEEE. The CDR3 extends over 13 amino acids. With 4 bases removed from V and 4 bases from J, the gap between germline ends came to 11 bases. CDR3 region: CASSPQTTYGYTF. In nucleotides, the CDR3 is TGTGCCAGCAGCCCACAGACTACCTATGGCTACACCTTC.

The chain carries TRBV6-6 and TRBJ1-1, with D tentatively TRBD1 (6 bases). Germline V gene sequence: CDR1 MNHNY, CDR2 SVGAGI (reference sequence). V was cut by 8 bases and J by 4 bases, with 23 bases left in between. This CDR3 is 16 amino acids long. CDR3 nucleotides: TGTGCCAGCGATAAAAATCAGGGCAGGGGTATCACTGAAGCTTTCTTT. Amino acid sequence: CASDKNQGRGITEAFF.

V usage is TRBV5-1 and J usage is TRBJ2-2; the D is unclear. V lost 0 bases and J lost 4, with 4 bases in between. CDR1 is SGHRS, CDR2 YFSETQ, per germline. This CDR3 contains 13 residues. The CDR3 sequence is CASSLDGTGELFF. In DNA form, the CDR3 reads TGCGCCAGCAGCTTGGACGGCACCGGGGAGCTGTTTTTT.

The V and J genes are TRBV4-1 and TRBJ2-1; TRBD2 agrees at 8 bases. CDR1 MGHRA and CDR2 YSYEKL come from the germline V gene. The CDR3 consists of 16 residues. J gave up 8 bases and V 4 bases, and 13 bases lay outside the gene matches. CDR3 DNA sequence: TGCGCCAGCAGCCCCAGGTCCGGGGGGGCCCCGGATGAGCAGTTCTTC. Encoded protein: CASSPRSGGAPDEQFF.

The V gene is TRBV5-6, the J gene TRBJ2-1; TRBD1 might be the D (6 bases). The CDR3 covers 16 residues. V lost 4 bases and J 1 base, leaving 15 bases between the germline ends. Germline loops: CDR1 SGHDT, CDR2 YYEEEE. The CDR3 here is CASSNGTQNSYNEQFF. CDR3 nucleotides: TGTGCCAGCAGCAATGGGACACAGAATTCCTACAATGAGCAGTTCTTC.

The V and J genes are TRBV5-8 and TRBJ2-2; D may be TRBD1 (6 bases). Trimming left V 3 bases short and J 2 bases short, with 8 bases between. Germline V lookup: CDR1 SGHTS, CDR2 YDEGEE. The CDR3 contains 14 residues. The CDR3 is CASSSGTNTGELFF. The CDR3 nucleotides read TGTGCCAGCAGCTCCGGGACAAACACCGGGGAGCTGTTTTTT.

CDR3 coding DNA: TGTGCCAGCAGCTTCACAAGCGGGGGGGCCCTCAATGAGCAGTTCTTC. Translated: CASSFTSGGALNEQFF. This sequence joins TRBV11-2 and TRBJ2-1, with 10 bases lining up with TRBD2. This CDR3 is built from 16 residues. V shed 3 bases and J 6 bases; nucleotides not matched to a gene: 8. Germline lookup yields CDR1 SGHAT and CDR2 FQNNGV.

V is TRBV27 and J is TRBJ2-3; 14 nucleotides agree with TRBD2. The CDR3 loop spans 17 amino acids. Germline V gene data show CDR1 as MNHEY and CDR2 as SMNVEV (reference sequence). V shed 4 bases and J 4 bases; nucleotides not matched to a gene: 7. The CDR3 region has the DNA TGTGCCAGCAGTTCGTCCGGGACTAGCGGGGGAGCAGATACGCAGTATTTT. It yields the protein CASSSSGTSGGADTQYF.